The T cell receptor beta chain under discussion was sequenced for a study of blood T cell repertoires in COVID-19. On the study more broadly: Acute-phase and convalescent COVID-19 samples originated in the United States, Italy and Spain. Nucleic acid was either cDNA or gDNA, and it came from T cells, B-cell-depleted T cells, or PBMCs.

This clone has only one observation. Libraries were prepared by immunoSEQ multiplex PCR; TCRdb keeps only in-frame clonotypes and omits some of them. This sample has some 160,000 clones, with under 85% found just once. The ends were cut back, 4 bases at V and 0 bases at J, with 10 bases in the middle. This CDR3 region has 15 residues. Germline values: CDR1 LGHNA, CDR2 YSLEER. This clonotype was sampled from a man aged 65 to 85 who had recovered from COVID-19. The chain links TRBV4-3 to TRBJ2-1; a possible D gene is TRBD2 (5 bases). Sequences were obtained from peripheral blood. The CDR3 bases are TGCGCCAGCAGCCTGGAAAGCGGCTCCTACAATGAGCAGTTCTTC. It yields the protein CASSLESGSYNEQFF.